This T cell receptor (beta chain) is drawn from a study of regulatory T cells in long-lasting Graves disease (dated by TCRdb to the early 2020s). Regarding the research as a whole: To count as having persistent Graves' disease, a patient had to have received antithyroid drug treatment for over 5 years with TSH receptor autoantibodies remaining persistently positive. Persistent Graves' disease patients were compared with newly diagnosed Graves' disease patients by peripheral blood TCR sequencing and RNA sequencing. The study was conducted in China and was registered as a clinical trial. A total of 35 or so samples were covered by TCR sequencing, comprising around 13 persistent and around 20 newly diagnosed Graves' disease patients. Antithyroid drugs had been taken for roughly 10 years on average by persistent Graves' disease patients in the clinical cohort.

At least ten counts were recorded for this clonotype. Its antigen remains undetermined. No base quality information exists; no much larger clone differs at one position. The full study reports these points: Compared with newly diagnosed patients, patients with persistent Graves' disease had lower TCR Shannon entropy and fewer highly expanded clones, which suggests clonal expansion. Peripheral blood alone was examined, since thyroid tissue, which constituted the primary lesion, could not be accessed. Sequencing and analysis were restricted to the TCR beta chain. Preferential use of TRBV28, TRBJ1-2 and TRBJ2-5 was observed in persistent disease, whereas TRBV20-1 and TRBJ2-1 were favored in newly diagnosed disease. The authors noted that the small sample size was a limitation that may lower accuracy. More public clonotypes were shared among persistent patients (around 2,600) than among newly diagnosed patients (more than 950).

The meaning of the sample's time point label: persistent/refractory GD, antithyroid drugs over 5 years with positive TRAb. RNA was extracted from PBMCs in TRIzol for both TCR sequencing and RNA sequencing. The diagnosis of Graves' disease was made according to American Thyroid Association guidelines. Recruitment of patients was carried out at an endocrinology department in Xi'an, China. Each patient gave 8.5 to 9.5 milliliters of peripheral blood, collected in an EDTA anticoagulant tube. Ficoll Paque Plus density gradient separation was used to isolate PBMCs, and no further T cell sorting was done. An Agilent 2100 Bioanalyzer and agarose gel were used to check RNA quality, and a NanoDrop 2000 was used to measure RNA concentration. Libraries came from multiplex PCR. TCRdb records Illumina HiSeq 4000 as the sequencer. CDR3 regions were amplified by Arm-PCR with iRepertoire HTBI primers to construct TCR beta libraries. Gel purification was performed on PCR products prior to sequencing. Concerning the study's data processing: Gene usage analysis of CDR3 amino acid clonotypes relied on the roughly 60 TRBV and 13 to 15 TRBJ segments identified across samples. COPE and FqMerger were used to merge filtered high-quality paired reads into contigs. BLAST was used to align contigs to the IMGT TRBV, TRBD and TRBJ reference genes, and CDR3 was defined following IMGT. Any clonotype with a frequency above 0.1% was counted as a highly expanded clone. Shannon entropy served as the measure of repertoire diversity, while the Gini coefficient captured V-J evenness. Public clonotypes were defined as clonotypes shared by more than one individual. The public reads were reanalyzed by TCRdb: fastp trimming at Q25, MiXCR alignment, in-frame beta chains only. Merged by CDR3 protein, the rows form single entries marked with the most common genes and DNA. The V and J calls were not made by the authors but by TCRdb's processing. The sample records about 470,000 distinct CDR3 sequences, 20% to 25% of which are singletons. The ten largest clones take up around 7% of the sample.

The junction shows trimming of 8 bases on V and 0 bases on J, plus 13 bases between the germline ends. CDR1 and CDR2, per the germline V gene (reference sequence), are LNHDA and SQIVND. The CDR3 numbers 15 residues from cysteine through phenylalanine. Left in the record is the CDR3 DNA by itself, 45 bases read in frame from the first base. This specimen consisted of peripheral blood mononuclear cells (PBMCs), obtained when the disease was refractory, from a patient treated with antithyroid drugs. The chain is encoded by TRBV19 joined to TRBJ1-4; there is no confident call for the D gene. The receptor's source is a female donor with Graves disease. In nucleotides, the sequence is TGTGCCAGTTCCTCGGCGGGAGCAACTAATGAAAAACTGTTTTTT. Its translation reads: CASSSAGATNEKLFF.